The entry below gives a single T cell receptor (beta chain) sequence along with its context. The repertoire was sequenced with immunoSEQ multiplex PCR; TCRdb's copy has only in-frame clones and lacks some. The data hold about 440,000 clones, with around 85% observed a single time. Noted treatment: roughly 20 received Ad26.COV2.S at low or high dose, single or two shots; a few received placebo; per-sample allocation not given. The samples were gathered on day 63 after the first injection of vaccine or placebo. The data belong to a study of Ad26.COV2.S vaccination and SARS-CoV-2 variants. CDR1 and CDR2 (germline): SGHVS, FQNEAQ. This CDR3 contains 15 residues. The V gene lost 4 bases and the J gene lost 2 bases, with 15 bases spanning the gap.

The J gene is TRBJ2-7, the V gene TRBV7-8, with a possible D match to TRBD1 (5 bases). The clonotype was recovered from a person aged 18-65 years who received the Ad26.COV2.S COVID-19 vaccine or a placebo. Sequenced material: peripheral blood, taken in a trial of Ad26.COV2.S vaccine versus placebo. CDR3 protein: CASSSTRQKPYEQYF. DNA of the CDR3: TGTGCCAGCAGCTCAACCCGACAGAAACCCTACGAGCAGTACTTC.